These 11 T cell receptor beta chains originate from one sample sequenced in a study of shared clonotypes between healthy human individuals. The table came from immunoSEQ multiplex PCR; TCRdb's copy has only in-frame clones and leaves some out. The sample holds 200,000 to 250,000 clones; 50% to 75% are singletons and the top ten take around 10%. Input material: memory CD4+ T cells sorted from blood. Subset given: CD45RA-negative fraction. All receptors derive from a man younger than 45 in good health.

The chain couples TRBV5-1 to TRBJ2-2, with 8 bases that match TRBD2. The CDR3 totals 13 residues. Per germline, CDR1 SGHRS and CDR2 YFSETQ. The V and J ends lost 4 bases and 6 bases, in that order; junction bases with no gene match: 2. This chain's CDR3 is CASSRGLAGELFF. DNA for the CDR3: TGCGCCAGCAGCAGGGGACTAGCCGGGGAGCTGTTTTTT.

J is TRBJ1-1 and V is TRBV11-3, with D maybe TRBD1 (5 bases). This CDR3 comprises 15 residues. Germline V gives CDR1 SGHNT, CDR2 YENEEA. The ends were cut back, 5 bases at V and 2 bases at J, with 15 bases in the middle. In nucleotides, the CDR3 is TGTGCCAGCAGCGTTCAAGGACAACTTAACACTGAAGCTTTCTTT. This gives the protein CASSVQGQLNTEAFF.

The table lists this clone with a count of one. The CDR3 protein is CASSSDRGGGETQYF. CDR3 nucleotides: TGTGCCAGCAGCTCGGACAGGGGTGGTGGCGAGACCCAGTACTTC. V and J are TRBV5-6 and TRBJ2-5; 9 bases are a match to TRBD1. Trimming at V came to 3 bases and at J to 5 bases, leaving 8 bases not matched to a gene. Germline V lookup: CDR1 SGHDT, CDR2 YYEEEE. This CDR3 is built from 15 residues.

The sample holds a few counts of this clone. The genes are TRBV10-3 and TRBJ1-2, with D hard to call. CDR1 is ENHRY, CDR2 SYGVKD, per germline. This CDR3 is 14 amino acids long. V was pared by 6 bases and J by 7 bases, with 18 bases between. Here the CDR3 DNA reads TGTGCCATCAGGGGGAAGGGAAGTTACTCTGGCTACACCTTC. As protein: CAIRGKGSYSGYTF.

The chain carries TRBV25-1 and TRBJ1-2; D unresolved. Trimming stripped 1 base from V and 4 bases from J, with 7 bases between. This CDR3 has 13 amino acids. Germline CDR1 is MGHDK and CDR2 is SYGVNS. In DNA form, the CDR3 reads TGTGCCAGCAGTGAATCGGGCCCCTATGGCTACACCTTC. This gives the protein CASSESGPYGYTF.

This clone was found once. This chain uses TRBV18 with TRBJ1-4; tentative D call: TRBD1 (5 bases). V lost 3 bases, J lost 4 bases, and 9 bases lay in between. Germline CDR1 reads KGHSH; CDR2 reads LQKENI. CDR3 length: 14 residues. The DNA for the CDR3 is TGTGCCAGCTCACCGGGACCGAATAATGAAAAACTGTTTTTT. Protein product: CASSPGPNNEKLFF.

V usage is TRBV19 and J usage is TRBJ2-7; 8 positions agree with TRBD1. The trim removed 6 bases at V and 2 bases at J, leaving 3 bases unmatched. Germline CDR1 is LNHDA and CDR2 is SQIVND (reference sequence). This CDR3 spans 13 amino acids. The CDR3 DNA is TGTGCCAGTAGCGAACAGGGGGCCTACGAGCAGTACTTC. As protein: CASSEQGAYEQYF.

This chain connects TRBV7-2 to TRBJ2-3; D perhaps matches TRBD2 (7 bases). V was shortened by 4 bases and J by 4 bases, with 15 bases between the two germline ends. The CDR3 sequence is 15 residues long. Germline V lookup: CDR1 SGHTA, CDR2 FQGNSA. CDR3 residues: CASSSMGGASDTQYF. Written as DNA, the CDR3 is TGTGCCAGCAGCTCAATGGGGGGGGCCTCAGATACGCAGTATTTT.

This clone has only a few counts. The chain links TRBV18 to TRBJ2-1, with 12 bases that match TRBD2. From germline, CDR1 is KGHSH and CDR2 LQKENI. The CDR3 is 15 residues long. Germline trimming cut 4 bases from V and 10 bases from J; bases unmatched to any gene: 8. As DNA, the CDR3 is TGTGCCAGCTCACTGTACGGGACTAGCGGGCCCGAGCAGTTCTTC. It codes for CASSLYGTSGPEQFF.

This clone was recorded only once. In the same sample, other DNA sequences code for this CDR3. V usage is TRBV5-4 and J usage is TRBJ2-2; TRBD1 aligns across 10 bases. Trimming cost V 5 bases and J 4 bases; bases outside gene matches: 5. Germline-derived CDR1 and CDR2 are SGHNT and YYREEE (reference sequence). The CDR3 loop spans 15 amino acids. This chain's CDR3 is CASRRDRGVTGELFF. CDR3 coding DNA: TGTGCCAGCAGACGGGACAGGGGCGTCACCGGGGAGCTGTTTTTT.

There are a few counts of this clone. The chain recombines TRBV10-3 with TRBJ2-1; 9 bases align to TRBD1. V shed 0 bases, J shed 9 bases, and the junction held 15 bases outside the gene matches. The CDR3 totals 18 residues. Germline V gene sequence: CDR1 ENHRY, CDR2 SYGVKD. The CDR3 DNA is TGTGCCATCAGTGAGTCGTACAGGTCGGGACAGGGCCGCGGTGAGCAGTTCTTC. Amino acids: CAISESYRSGQGRGEQFF.